This T cell receptor beta chain was captured by sequencing in a study of blood T cell repertoires in COVID-19. In the study overall: Acute-phase and convalescent COVID-19 samples originated in the United States, Italy and Spain.

Participants reported their clinical history, and cohort assignment relied on those reports. What the recovered Cohort 3 donors had was two negative PCRs, clearance, or symptom resolution. Using immunoSEQ multiplex PCR, the repertoire was profiled, and TCRdb retains in-frame clones only, with some absent. This table has fewer than 350,000 clones, roughly 90% appearing once. Only one count was recorded for this clone. The V and J ends lost 0 bases and 2 bases respectively, with 9 bases between them. Germline assignment: CDR1 KGHDR and CDR2 SFDVKD. The CDR3 extends over 15 amino acids. This rearrangement joins TRBV24-1 to TRBJ1-1; D gene unclear. Material for sequencing was PBMCs or T cells enriched from blood (not recorded which). This TCR was sampled from a woman aged 40 to 50 who had recovered from COVID-19. CDR3 amino acids: CATSDLARVNTEAFF. As DNA, the CDR3 is TGTGCCACCAGTGATTTGGCGCGGGTAAACACTGAAGCTTTCTTT.